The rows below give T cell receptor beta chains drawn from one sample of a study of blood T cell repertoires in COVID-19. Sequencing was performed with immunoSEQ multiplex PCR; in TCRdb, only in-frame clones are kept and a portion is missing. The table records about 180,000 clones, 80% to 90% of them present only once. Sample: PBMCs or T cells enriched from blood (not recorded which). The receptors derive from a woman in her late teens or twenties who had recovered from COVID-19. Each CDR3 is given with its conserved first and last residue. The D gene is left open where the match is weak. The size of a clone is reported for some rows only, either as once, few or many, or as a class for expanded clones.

TGTGCCAGCAGCTCCCCTTGGGGAGGGGGTTCCTACAATGAGCAGTTCTTC	CASSSPWGGGSYNEQFF	TRBV7-9	.	.	TRBJ2-1
TGTGTGGTTGGGGCAACGGTTGGCTACACCTTC	CVVGATVGYTF	TRBV7-9	.	.	TRBJ1-2
TGTGCCAGCAGCTTATTGGAGGGAATCACTGAAGCTTTCTTT	CASSLLEGITEAFF	TRBV7-2	.	.	TRBJ1-1
TGTGCCAGCAGTCGGGACAGGGCTTCATATTCACCCCTCCACTTT	CASSRDRASYSPLHF	TRBV27	.	TRBD1	TRBJ1-6
TGTGCCACCGCCCCGCGAAAAGCAGGGGTCACCGGGGAGCTGTTTTTT	CATAPRKAGVTGELFF	TRBV24-1	.	.	TRBJ2-2
TGCGCCAGCAGCCAATTTGTAGGGGGCGAGACCCAGTACTTC	CASSQFVGGETQYF	TRBV4-1	.	TRBD1	TRBJ2-5
TGTGCCAGTGGACAGAGCTCCTACGAGCAGTACTTC	CASGQSSYEQYF	TRBV14	.	.	TRBJ2-7
TGTGCCAGCAGAACGGGAGGGGGCTCCTACGAGCAGTACTTC	CASRTGGGSYEQYF	TRBV28	.	TRBD2	TRBJ2-7
TGTGCCAGCAGCCTCGACAGGAGCAATCAGCCCCAGCATTTT	CASSLDRSNQPQHF	TRBV28	.	.	TRBJ1-5
TGCGCCAGCAGCCTTTCGCCGGGACAGGGCCCGTCGGGCGAGCAGTACTTC	CASSLSPGQGPSGEQYF	TRBV4-3	few	TRBD1	TRBJ2-7
TGTGCCAGCAGCCAAGGGGGCCCCGGCACTAACTATGGCTACACCTTC	CASSQGGPGTNYGYTF	TRBV4-2	.	.	TRBJ1-2
TGTGCCAGTAGCCCGCAGGCGTTCTCTGGAAACACCATATATTTT	CASSPQAFSGNTIYF	TRBV19	once	.	TRBJ1-3
TGTGCCAGCAGTTTGGAGGGTGGACCCTATCAGCCCCAGCATTTT	CASSLEGGPYQPQHF	TRBV28	.	.	TRBJ1-5
TGTGCCAGCTCCCGGACCGGGATCCCGCTCTACGAGCAGTACTTC	CASSRTGIPLYEQYF	TRBV18	.	.	TRBJ2-7
TGTGCCAGCTCACCGAGTCAGGGGGCTGGGGCCAACGTCCTGACTTTC	CASSPSQGAGANVLTF	TRBV18	.	TRBD1	TRBJ2-6
TGTGCCAGCAGCTTGTTGATGACAAACTCCTACAATGAGCAGTTCTTC	CASSLLMTNSYNEQFF	TRBV5-5	.	.	TRBJ2-1
TGCGCCAGCGCCCAGGGACAGGGGGCTTACGAGCAGTACTTC	CASAQGQGAYEQYF	TRBV5-1	.	TRBD1	TRBJ2-7
TGTGCCAGCAGTTTATTGTACAGGGGCTACGAGCAGTACTTC	CASSLLYRGYEQYF	TRBV28	.	TRBD1	TRBJ2-7
TGTGCCAGCAGTTACGGCGGTAGCGGCTACACCTTC	CASSYGGSGYTF	TRBV6-5	.	.	TRBJ1-2
TGTGCCAGCACCGCGGGCTCTGGAAACACCATATATTTT	CASTAGSGNTIYF	TRBV28	.	.	TRBJ1-3
TGTGCCAGCAGCCCCGGACTAGCGGGATTCACAGATACGCAGTATTTT	CASSPGLAGFTDTQYF	TRBV11-3	once	TRBD2	TRBJ2-3
TGTGCCAGTAGTGTTGGACAGGCCGCTAGGGAAAAACTGTTTTTT	CASSVGQAAREKLFF	TRBV19	.	TRBD1	TRBJ1-4
TGTGCCAGCAGCTTGGGGCTAGCGGGACCCACAGATACGCAGTATTTT	CASSLGLAGPTDTQYF	TRBV5-8	.	TRBD2	TRBJ2-3
TGTGCCAGTAGTTCGGGACAGTTCGAGCAGTACTTC	CASSSGQFEQYF	TRBV19	.	TRBD1	TRBJ2-7
TGTGCCAGCAGCCTTAGCGGGGGGTCTTACAATGAGCAGTTCTTC	CASSLSGGSYNEQFF	TRBV2	.	TRBD2	TRBJ2-1
TGCGCCAGCAGTACTAGCGGGGGGGAGACCCAGTACTTC	CASSTSGGETQYF	TRBV10-1	.	TRBD2	TRBJ2-5
TGTGCCAGCAGCCCCGCGGGGAGGCTTGAGCAGTTCTTC	CASSPAGRLEQFF	TRBV7-6	.	.	TRBJ2-1
TGTGCCAGCAGTCTTCGGACTAGCGGGTTGGATGAGCAGTTCTTC	CASSLRTSGLDEQFF	TRBV6-1	.	TRBD2	TRBJ2-1
TGTGCCAGCAGCTTGGGCGGGAGCGTCAACGAGCAGTACTTC	CASSLGGSVNEQYF	TRBV5-5	once	TRBD2	TRBJ2-7
TGTGCCACCAGTACAGGGCGGAACGGCTACACCTTC	CATSTGRNGYTF	TRBV24-1	once	.	TRBJ1-2
TGCGCCAGCAGTTCCCGACAGGTCGACCAGGGATATGGTAATTCACCCCTCCACTTT	CASSSRQVDQGYGNSPLHF	TRBV10-1	.	.	TRBJ1-6
TGTGCCAGCAGCTTTCGGAAGGGGGTCACTGAAGCTTTCTTT	CASSFRKGVTEAFF	TRBV5-4	.	.	TRBJ1-1
TGTGCCAGCAATCTCGGGACAGACAATTCACCCCTCCACTTT	CASNLGTDNSPLHF	TRBV6-6	.	TRBD1	TRBJ1-6
TGTGCTAGCAGCTTACGACATGCGGAGGCTGAAGCTTTCTTT	CASSLRHAEAEAFF	TRBV7-7	.	.	TRBJ1-1
TGCAGCGTGAGGGTTGGGGTAAACACTGAAGCTTTCTTT	CSVRVGVNTEAFF	TRBV29-1	.	.	TRBJ1-1
TGTGCCAGCAGCCCGGCCGGAGGGACGTACCAAGAGACCCAGTACTTC	CASSPAGGTYQETQYF	TRBV5-4	.	.	TRBJ2-5
TGTGCCAGCAGCGGCCTTGGGGGGATTGAAGAGACCCAGTACTTC	CASSGLGGIEETQYF	TRBV2	.	.	TRBJ2-5
TGCGCCAGCAGCCAAGTATCTCCGTCCGGGAACACCATATATTTT	CASSQVSPSGNTIYF	TRBV4-1	.	.	TRBJ1-3
TGTGCCAGCAGCTTGGGAGCAACTGAAGCTTTCTTT	CASSLGATEAFF	TRBV5-4	.	.	TRBJ1-1
TGTGCCAGCAGCCCTAGCGGGAGCCACTACGAGCAGTACTTC	CASSPSGSHYEQYF	TRBV3-1/TRBV3-2	.	TRBD2	TRBJ2-7
TGTGCCGGATCCCGGTACAGGGAATCCTACGAGCAGTACTTC	CAGSRYRESYEQYF	TRBV6-5	.	.	TRBJ2-7
TGTGCCAGCGCACCTAGCTCCTATAATTCACCCCTCCACTTT	CASAPSSYNSPLHF	TRBV7-2	.	.	TRBJ1-6
TGTGCCAGCAGCTTAAATCCTAGCGGGGCCTTAGGGGAGCAGTTCTTC	CASSLNPSGALGEQFF	TRBV7-3	.	TRBD2	TRBJ2-1
TGTGCCATCACTTTTGACAGGGGCACTGAAGCTTTCTTT	CAITFDRGTEAFF	TRBV10-3	.	TRBD1	TRBJ1-1
TGTGCCAGCAGCCCCCTCACAGGGAGAATATACGAGCAGTACTTC	CASSPLTGRIYEQYF	TRBV27	.	.	TRBJ2-7
TGTGCCAGCAGTGCTCCCGGACAGGTCCTCATGAACACTGAAGCTTTCTTT	CASSAPGQVLMNTEAFF	TRBV28	.	TRBD1	TRBJ1-1
TGCGCCAGCAGTGAGAACAGGGGAAGCACAGATACGCAGTATTTT	CASSENRGSTDTQYF	TRBV10-1	once	TRBD1	TRBJ2-3
TGCGCCAGCAGCCCGGAACAGACTAGCGGAACCTACGAGCAGTACTTC	CASSPEQTSGTYEQYF	TRBV4-1	.	TRBD2	TRBJ2-7
TGTGCCAGCAGTTACTCGGGCAGGGAAATATTCTTT	CASSYSGREIFF	TRBV6-5	few	.	TRBJ1-1
TGTGCCAGCAGCTTACTAGCCGCCGGGGAGCTGTTTTTT	CASSLLAAGELFF	TRBV7-2	.	.	TRBJ2-2
TGTGCCTGGAGTGTAGAGGGAGCGCGGGGCTACACCTTC	CAWSVEGARGYTF	TRBV30	.	.	TRBJ1-2
TGCGCCAGCAGCTTGTTGGGCGGGAGAGAGGCCTACGAGCAGTACTTC	CASSLLGGREAYEQYF	TRBV5-1	.	TRBD2	TRBJ2-7
TGTGCCATCAGACCCGACAGGGGACCCTACAATGAGCAGTTCTTC	CAIRPDRGPYNEQFF	TRBV10-3	.	TRBD1	TRBJ2-1
TGCGCCAGCAGCGTACGTGAGATGGATACGCAGTATTTT	CASSVREMDTQYF	TRBV5-1	once	.	TRBJ2-3
TGTGCCAGCAGCCTAGAGGGCGGGGGACCCTACGAGCAGTACTTC	CASSLEGGGPYEQYF	TRBV7-2	.	TRBD2	TRBJ2-7